This TCR beta chain was recovered during a study of blood T cell repertoires in COVID-19. CDR3 length: 15 amino acids. CDR1 GTSNPN and CDR2 SVGIG come from the germline V gene (reference sequence). V was pared by 0 bases and J by 0 bases, with 3 bases of the junction left unmatched. Sequencing was performed with immunoSEQ multiplex PCR; in TCRdb, only in-frame clones are kept and a portion is missing. This sample yields some 110,000 clones, of which 75% to 85% are seen a single time; about 5% belongs to the top ten. The sequence came from a man aged 60-69 years with acute or convalescent COVID-19. The V call is TRBV30, the J call TRBJ2-3, with 7 bases identical to TRBD2. The sequencing input was peripheral blood. DNA for the CDR3: TGTGCCTGGAGTGTACTGCGGGGGAGCACAGATACGCAGTATTTT. It translates to CAWSVLRGSTDTQYF.